This T cell receptor (beta chain) was sequenced in a study of blood T cell repertoires in COVID-19. At the level of the study: COVID-19 samples collected from the United States, Italy and Spain covered acute and convalescent phases.

Patients of the Seattle cohort, enrolled during active infection, were followed longitudinally. This clone was counted many times. CDR3 length: 17 amino acids. Trimming removed 0 bases from V and 1 base from J, with 13 bases in between. CDR1 and CDR2 from the germline V gene are WSHSY and SAAADI. Per the original data handling: Reference gene primers were amplified, and this amplification served to estimate nucleated cell counts. Only in-frame clones appear in the TCRdb table, and some are missing; sequencing was by immunoSEQ multiplex PCR. That table supplies the V and J calls and clone size; D and trimming were determined from the DNA. The repertoire has some 290,000 clones, 90% of them found once; the top ten carry roughly 2.9%.

The sample comprised peripheral blood. This chain links TRBV10-2 with TRBJ1-3, with a possible D match to TRBD1 (5 bases). The source is a woman aged 25 to 39 with COVID-19, enrolled during active disease. CDR3 protein: CASSESGQAWSGNTIYF. As DNA, the CDR3 is TGCGCCAGCAGTGAGTCGGGGCAGGCATGGTCTGGAAACACCATATATTTT.